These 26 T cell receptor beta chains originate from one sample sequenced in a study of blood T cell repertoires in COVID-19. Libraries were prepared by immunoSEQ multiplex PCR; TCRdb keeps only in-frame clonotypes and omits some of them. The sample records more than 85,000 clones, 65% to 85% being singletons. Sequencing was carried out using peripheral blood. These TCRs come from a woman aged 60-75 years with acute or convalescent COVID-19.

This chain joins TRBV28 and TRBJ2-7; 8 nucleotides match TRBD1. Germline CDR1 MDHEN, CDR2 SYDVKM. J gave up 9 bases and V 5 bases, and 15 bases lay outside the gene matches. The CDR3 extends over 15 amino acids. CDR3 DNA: TGTGCCAGCAGTACGTCCGGGACAGGCCTATATGCGCAGTACTTC. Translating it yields CASSTSGTGLYAQYF.

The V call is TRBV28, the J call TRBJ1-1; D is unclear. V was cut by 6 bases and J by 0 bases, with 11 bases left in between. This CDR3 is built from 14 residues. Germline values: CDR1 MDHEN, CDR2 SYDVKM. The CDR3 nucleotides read TGTGCCAGCAGACTCCCGGGAGTGAACACTGAAGCTTTCTTT. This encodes CASRLPGVNTEAFF.

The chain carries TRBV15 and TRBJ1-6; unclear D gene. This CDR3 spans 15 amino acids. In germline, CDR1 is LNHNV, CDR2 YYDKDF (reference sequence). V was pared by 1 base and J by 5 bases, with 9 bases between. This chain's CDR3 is CATSRAPGHNSPLHF. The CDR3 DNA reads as TGTGCCACCAGCAGAGCACCGGGTCATAATTCACCCCTCCACTTT. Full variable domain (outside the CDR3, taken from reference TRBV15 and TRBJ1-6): DAMVIQNPRYQVTQFGKPVTLSCSQTLNHNVMYWYQQKSSQAPKLLFHYYDKDFNNEADTPDNFQSRRPNTSFCFLDIRSPGLGDTAMYLCATSRAPGHNSPLHFGNGTRLTVT.

This chain's CDR3 is CASSLNPAGLRSPLHF. The CDR3 DNA follows: TGTGCCAGCAGCTTAAACCCCGCGGGGCTTCGATCACCCCTCCACTTT. This chain links TRBV7-3 with TRBJ1-6; weak D call: TRBD1 (5 bases). V lost 1 base to trimming and J lost 10 bases, with 17 bases between them. From germline, CDR1 is SGHTA and CDR2 FQGTGA. The CDR3 loop spans 16 amino acids.

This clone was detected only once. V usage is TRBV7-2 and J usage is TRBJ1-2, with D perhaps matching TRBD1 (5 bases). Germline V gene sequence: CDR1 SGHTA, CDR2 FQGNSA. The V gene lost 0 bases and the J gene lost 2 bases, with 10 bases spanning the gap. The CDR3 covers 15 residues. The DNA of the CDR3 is TGTGCCAGCAGCTTAGCGCGGGGGGACAACTATGGCTACACCTTC. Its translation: CASSLARGDNYGYTF.

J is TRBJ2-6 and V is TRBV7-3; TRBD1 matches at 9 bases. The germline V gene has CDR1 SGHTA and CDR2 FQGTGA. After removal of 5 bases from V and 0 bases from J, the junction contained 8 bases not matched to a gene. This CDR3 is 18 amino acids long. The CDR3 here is CASSHTGGTYSGANVLTF. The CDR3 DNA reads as TGTGCCAGCAGCCATACAGGGGGCACGTACTCTGGGGCCAACGTCCTGACTTTC.

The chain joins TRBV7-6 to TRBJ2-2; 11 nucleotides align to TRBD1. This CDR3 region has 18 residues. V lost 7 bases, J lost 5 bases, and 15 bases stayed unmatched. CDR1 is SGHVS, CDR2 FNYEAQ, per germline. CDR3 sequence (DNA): TGTGCCAGCACCAACCCGCCGGACAGGGGGCGGGGAACCGGGGAGCTGTTTTTT. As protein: CASTNPPDRGRGTGELFF.

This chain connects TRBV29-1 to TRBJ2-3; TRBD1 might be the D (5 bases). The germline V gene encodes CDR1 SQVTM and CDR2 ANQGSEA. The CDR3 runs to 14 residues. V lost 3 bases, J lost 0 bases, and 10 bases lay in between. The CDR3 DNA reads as TGCAGCGTTGAGGCCAGGGTTAGCACAGATACGCAGTATTTT. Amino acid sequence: CSVEARVSTDTQYF.

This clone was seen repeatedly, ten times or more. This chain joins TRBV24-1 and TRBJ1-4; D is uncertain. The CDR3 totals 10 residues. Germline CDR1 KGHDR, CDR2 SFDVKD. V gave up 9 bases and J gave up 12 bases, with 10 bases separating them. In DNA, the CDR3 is TGTGCCACCGGTCGTGCGGAACTGTTTTTT. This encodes CATGRAELFF.

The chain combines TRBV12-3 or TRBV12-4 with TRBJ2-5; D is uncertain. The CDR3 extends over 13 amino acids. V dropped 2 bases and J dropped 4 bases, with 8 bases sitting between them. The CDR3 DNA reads TGTGCCAGCAGTTTATGGTCGGGAGAGACCCAGTACTTC. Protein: CASSLWSGETQYF.

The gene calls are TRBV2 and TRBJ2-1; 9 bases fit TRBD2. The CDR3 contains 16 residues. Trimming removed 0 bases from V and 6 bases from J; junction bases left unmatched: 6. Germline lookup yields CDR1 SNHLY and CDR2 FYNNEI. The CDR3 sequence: CASSEASRGGRNEQFF. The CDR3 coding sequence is TGTGCCAGCAGTGAAGCCTCGCGGGGGGGACGCAATGAGCAGTTCTTC.

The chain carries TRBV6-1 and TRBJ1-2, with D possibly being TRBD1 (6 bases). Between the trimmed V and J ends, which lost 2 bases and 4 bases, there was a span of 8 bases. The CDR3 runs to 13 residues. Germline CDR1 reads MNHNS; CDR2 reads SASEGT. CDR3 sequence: CASSEQGLYGYTF. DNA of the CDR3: TGTGCCAGCAGTGAACAGGGGCTCTATGGCTACACCTTC.

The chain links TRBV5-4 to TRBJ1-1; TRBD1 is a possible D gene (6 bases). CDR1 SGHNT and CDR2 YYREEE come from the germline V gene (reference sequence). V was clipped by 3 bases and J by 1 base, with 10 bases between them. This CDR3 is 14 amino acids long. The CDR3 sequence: CASSSRGKNTEAFF. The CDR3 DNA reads TGTGCCAGCAGCTCTAGGGGGAAGAACACTGAAGCTTTCTTT.

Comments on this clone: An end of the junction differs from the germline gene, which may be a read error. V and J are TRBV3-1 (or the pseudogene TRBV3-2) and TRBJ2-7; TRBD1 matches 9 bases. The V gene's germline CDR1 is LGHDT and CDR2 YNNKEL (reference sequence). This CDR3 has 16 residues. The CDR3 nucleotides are TGTGTCAGCAGCCAAGTCCCGGGACAGGGAGTCTACGAGCAGTACTTC. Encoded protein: CVSSQVPGQGVYEQYF.

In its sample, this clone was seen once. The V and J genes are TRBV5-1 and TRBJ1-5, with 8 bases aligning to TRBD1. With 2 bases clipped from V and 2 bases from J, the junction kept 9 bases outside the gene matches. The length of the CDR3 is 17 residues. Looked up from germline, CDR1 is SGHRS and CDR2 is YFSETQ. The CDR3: CASSLNGAGGGNQPQHF. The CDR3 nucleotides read TGCGCCAGCAGCTTAAATGGGGCAGGGGGCGGCAATCAGCCCCAGCATTTT.

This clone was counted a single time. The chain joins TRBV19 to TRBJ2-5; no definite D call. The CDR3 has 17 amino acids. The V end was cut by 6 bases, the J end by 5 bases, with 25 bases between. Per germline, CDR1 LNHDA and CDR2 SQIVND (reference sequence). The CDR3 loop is CASRAGRSSNIGETQYF. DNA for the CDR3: TGTGCCAGTAGGGCCGGTAGGTCGTCCAACATCGGGGAGACCCAGTACTTC. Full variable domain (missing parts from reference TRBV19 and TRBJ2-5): DGGITQSPKYLFRKEGQNVTLSCEQNLNHDAMYWYRQDPGQGLRLIYYSQIVNDFQKGDIAEGYSVSREKKESFPLTVTSAQKNPTAFYLCASRAGRSSNIGETQYFGPGTRLLVL.

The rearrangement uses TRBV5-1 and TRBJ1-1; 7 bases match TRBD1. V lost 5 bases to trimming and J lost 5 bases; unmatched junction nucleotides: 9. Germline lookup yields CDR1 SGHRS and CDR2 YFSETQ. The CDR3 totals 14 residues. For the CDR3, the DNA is TGCGCCAGCAGACGACAGGGTACGAGGACTGAAGCTTTCTTT. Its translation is CASRRQGTRTEAFF. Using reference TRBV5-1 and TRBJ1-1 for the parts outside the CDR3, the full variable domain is KAGVTQTPRYLIKTRGQQVTLSCSPISGHRSVSWYQQTPGQGLQFLFEYFSETQRNKGNFPGRFSGRQFSNSRSEMNVSTLELGDSALYLCASRRQGTRTEAFFGQGTRLTVV.

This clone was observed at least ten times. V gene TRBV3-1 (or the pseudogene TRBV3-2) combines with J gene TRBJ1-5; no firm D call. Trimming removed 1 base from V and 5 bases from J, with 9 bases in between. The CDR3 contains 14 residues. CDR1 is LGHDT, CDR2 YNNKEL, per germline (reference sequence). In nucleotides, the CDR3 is TGTGCCAGCAGCCAAGGAAGGAGACATCAGCCCCAGCATTTT. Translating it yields CASSQGRRHQPQHF.

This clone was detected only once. The DNA for the CDR3 is TGTGCCAGTAGTAGACAGGGCGGGAACACTGAAGCTTTCTTT. Residues: CASSRQGGNTEAFF. This sequence joins TRBV19 and TRBJ1-1; TRBD1 aligns across 7 bases. This CDR3 has 14 amino acids. The germline CDR1 and CDR2 sequences are LNHDA and SQIVND (reference sequence). The ends lost 4 bases at V and 1 base at J; junction bases unmatched: 3.

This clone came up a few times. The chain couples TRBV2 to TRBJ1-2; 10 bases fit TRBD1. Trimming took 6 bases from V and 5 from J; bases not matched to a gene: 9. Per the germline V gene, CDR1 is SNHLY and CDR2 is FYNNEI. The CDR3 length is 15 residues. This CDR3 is CASRLHDRGHYGYTF. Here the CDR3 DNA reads TGTGCCAGCAGGCTTCACGACAGGGGGCATTATGGCTACACCTTC.

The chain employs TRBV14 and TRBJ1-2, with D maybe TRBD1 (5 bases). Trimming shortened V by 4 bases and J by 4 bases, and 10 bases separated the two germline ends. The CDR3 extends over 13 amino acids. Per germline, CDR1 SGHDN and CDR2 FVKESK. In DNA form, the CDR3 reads TGTGCCAGCAGCCGGGAGGGGCCCTATGGCTACACCTTC. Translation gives CASSREGPYGYTF. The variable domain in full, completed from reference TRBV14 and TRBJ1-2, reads EAGVTQFPSHSVIEKGQTVTLRCDPISGHDNLYWYRRVMGKEIKFLLHFVKESKQDESGMPNNRFLAERTGGTYSTLKVQPAELEDSGVYFCASSREGPYGYTFGSGTRLTVV.

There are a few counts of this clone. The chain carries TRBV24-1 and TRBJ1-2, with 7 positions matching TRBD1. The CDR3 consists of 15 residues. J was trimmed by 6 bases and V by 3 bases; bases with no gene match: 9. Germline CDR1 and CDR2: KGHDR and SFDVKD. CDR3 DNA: TGTGCCACCAGTGATCCGGCACAGGGGAGAGATGGCTACACCTTC. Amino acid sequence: CATSDPAQGRDGYTF.

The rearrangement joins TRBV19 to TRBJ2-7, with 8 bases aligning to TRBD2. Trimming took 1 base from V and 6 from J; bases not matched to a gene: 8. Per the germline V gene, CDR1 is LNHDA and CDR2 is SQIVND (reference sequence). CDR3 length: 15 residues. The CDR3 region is CASSIGAGGRSEQYF. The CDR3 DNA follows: TGTGCCAGTAGTATAGGGGCGGGAGGCCGATCCGAGCAGTACTTC.

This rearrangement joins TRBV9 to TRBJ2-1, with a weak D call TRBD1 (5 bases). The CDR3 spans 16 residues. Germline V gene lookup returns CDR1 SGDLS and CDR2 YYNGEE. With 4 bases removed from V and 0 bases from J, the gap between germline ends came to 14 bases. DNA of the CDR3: TGTGCCAGCAGCCCTGTACAGGTTTCCTCCTACAATGAGCAGTTCTTC. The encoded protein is CASSPVQVSSYNEQFF.

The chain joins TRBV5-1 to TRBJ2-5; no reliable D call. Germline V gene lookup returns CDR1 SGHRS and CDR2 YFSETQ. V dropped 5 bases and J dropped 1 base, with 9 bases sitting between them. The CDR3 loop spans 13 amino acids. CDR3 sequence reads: CASRMSRQETQYF. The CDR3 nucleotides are TGCGCCAGCAGAATGAGTCGCCAAGAGACCCAGTACTTC.

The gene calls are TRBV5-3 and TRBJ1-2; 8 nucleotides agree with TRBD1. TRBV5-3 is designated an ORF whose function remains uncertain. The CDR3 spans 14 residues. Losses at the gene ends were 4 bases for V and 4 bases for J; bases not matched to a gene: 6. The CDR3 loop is CARSPGTGSYGYTF. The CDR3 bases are TGTGCCAGAAGCCCCGGGACAGGTAGCTATGGCTACACCTTC.